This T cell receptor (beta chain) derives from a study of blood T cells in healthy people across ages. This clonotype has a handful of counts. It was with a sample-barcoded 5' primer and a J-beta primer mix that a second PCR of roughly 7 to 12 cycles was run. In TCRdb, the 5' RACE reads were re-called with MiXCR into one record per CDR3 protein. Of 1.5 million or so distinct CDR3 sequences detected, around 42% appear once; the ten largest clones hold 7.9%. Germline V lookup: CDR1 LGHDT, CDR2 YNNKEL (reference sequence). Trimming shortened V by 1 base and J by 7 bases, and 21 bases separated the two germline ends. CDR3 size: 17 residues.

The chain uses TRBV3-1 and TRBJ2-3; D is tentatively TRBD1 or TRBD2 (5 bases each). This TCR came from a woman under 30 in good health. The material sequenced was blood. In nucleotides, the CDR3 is TGTGCCAGCAGCCAAGCAATGGGATCGGGGCCACGGAATACGCAGTATTTT. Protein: CASSQAMGSGPRNTQYF.